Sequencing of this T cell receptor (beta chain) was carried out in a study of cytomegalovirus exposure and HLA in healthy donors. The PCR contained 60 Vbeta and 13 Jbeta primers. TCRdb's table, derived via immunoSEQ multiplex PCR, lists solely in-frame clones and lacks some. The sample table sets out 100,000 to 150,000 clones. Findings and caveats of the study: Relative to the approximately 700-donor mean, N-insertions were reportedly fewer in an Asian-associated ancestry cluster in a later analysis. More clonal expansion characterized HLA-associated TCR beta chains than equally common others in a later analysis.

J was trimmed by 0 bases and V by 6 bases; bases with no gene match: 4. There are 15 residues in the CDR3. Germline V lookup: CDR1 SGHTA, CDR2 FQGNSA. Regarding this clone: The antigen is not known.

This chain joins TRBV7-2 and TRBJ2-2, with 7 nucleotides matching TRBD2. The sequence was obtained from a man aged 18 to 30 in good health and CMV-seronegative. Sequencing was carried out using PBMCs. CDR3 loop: CASRPRGANTGELFF. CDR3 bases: TGTGCCAGCAGACCCCGGGGGGCGAACACCGGGGAGCTGTTTTTT.